This is a list of T cell receptor beta chains from one sample in a study of shared clonotypes between healthy human individuals. Libraries were prepared by immunoSEQ multiplex PCR; TCRdb keeps only in-frame clonotypes and omits some of them. The table has millions of clones, approximately 94% seen once. The sequenced sample consisted of naive CD8+ T cells sorted from blood. These receptors were obtained from a man aged 18 to 29 in good health. Each CDR3 is given with its conserved first and last residue. Each record gives: D gene, V gene, J gene, clone size, CDR3 protein, CDR3 DNA. The D gene is left open where the match is weak. Size tells how often a clone was seen (once, few, many) or the class of an expanded clone, and some rows leave it out.

-	TRBV10-1	TRBJ2-1	-	CASSDPRTGYNEQFF	TGCGCCAGCAGTGACCCCCGGACGGGGTACAATGAGCAGTTCTTC
TRBD2	TRBV9	TRBJ2-3	-	CASSGASGSQLDTQYF	TGTGCCAGCAGCGGGGCCAGCGGGAGTCAGTTGGATACGCAGTATTTT
-	TRBV9	TRBJ2-7	-	CASSVGGSTYEQYF	TGTGCCAGCAGCGTAGGAGGGTCGACCTACGAGCAGTACTTC
-	TRBV9	TRBJ2-5	-	CASSSPTVQETQYF	TGTGCCAGCAGCTCCCCTACGGTTCAAGAGACCCAGTACTTC
-	TRBV27	TRBJ2-7	-	CASSPSSGDTSYEQYF	TGTGCCAGCAGTCCTTCCTCCGGGGACACCTCATACGAGCAGTACTTC
TRBD2	TRBV27	TRBJ2-7	-	CASSSRLAGGSSYEQYF	TGTGCCAGCAGTTCCCGACTAGCGGGAGGGAGCTCCTACGAGCAGTACTTC
-	TRBV29-1	TRBJ2-6	-	CSVESLGGTGANVLTF	TGCAGCGTTGAGTCGCTGGGGGGAACTGGGGCCAACGTCCTGACTTTC
-	TRBV13	TRBJ1-1	-	CASSLGAGMNTEAFF	TGTGCCAGCAGCTTAGGGGCAGGTATGAACACTGAAGCTTTCTTT
-	TRBV28	TRBJ1-3	-	CASSLGGTGNTIYF	TGTGCCAGCAGTTTGGGGGGGACTGGAAACACCATATATTTT
-	TRBV7-6	TRBJ2-1	once	CASRLAVSSYNEQFF	TGTGCCAGCAGATTAGCGGTTAGCTCCTACAATGAGCAGTTCTTC
-	TRBV28	TRBJ2-7	-	CASSLEVNGYEQYF	TGTGCCAGCAGTTTGGAGGTAAATGGGTACGAGCAGTACTTC
-	TRBV29-1	TRBJ1-1	-	CSVERSGVETGQNTEAFF	TGCAGCGTTGAAAGATCGGGGGTGGAGACTGGGCAGAACACTGAAGCTTTCTTT
TRBD2	TRBV27	TRBJ2-1	-	CASGSGTSGYNEQFF	TGTGCCAGCGGAAGCGGGACTAGCGGATACAATGAGCAGTTCTTC
TRBD2	TRBV5-6	TRBJ2-7	-	CASSSTLASYEQYF	TGTGCCAGCAGCTCGACACTAGCGTCCTACGAGCAGTACTTC
-	TRBV6-5	TRBJ2-7	-	CASSYEGVSEQYF	TGTGCCAGCAGTTACGAGGGGGTTTCCGAGCAGTACTTC
TRBD1	TRBV27	TRBJ2-2	once	CASSDRATGELFF	TGTGCCAGCAGTGACAGGGCCACCGGGGAGCTGTTTTTT
TRBD1	TRBV7-9	TRBJ1-1	-	CASSPDRVWETEAFF	TGTGCCAGCAGCCCGGACAGGGTTTGGGAAACTGAAGCTTTCTTT
-	TRBV15	TRBJ2-7	-	CATSRDRSGLAWYEQYF	TGTGCCACCAGCAGAGATAGGTCAGGACTCGCGTGGTACGAGCAGTACTTC
-	TRBV19	TRBJ2-7	-	CASRDGFYEQYF	TGTGCCAGTCGGGACGGCTTCTACGAGCAGTACTTC
-	TRBV11-3	TRBJ2-7	-	CASSLRDGYEQYF	TGTGCCAGCAGCCTCCGGGACGGCTACGAGCAGTACTTC
-	TRBV7-6	TRBJ2-5	-	CASSLYSGQETQYF	TGTGCCAGCAGCTTATATAGCGGCCAAGAGACCCAGTACTTC
-	TRBV10-3	TRBJ2-2	-	CAIGPSPNTGELFF	TGTGCCATCGGCCCCTCGCCTAACACCGGGGAGCTGTTTTTT
-	TRBV7-2	TRBJ1-3	-	CASSFDLGRNSGNTIYF	TGTGCCAGCAGCTTCGACCTAGGACGGAACTCTGGAAACACCATATATTTT
TRBD1	TRBV6-5	TRBJ1-6	few	CASSPAGTALHF	TGTGCCAGCAGCCCGGCCGGGACAGCCCTCCACTTT
-	TRBV4-3	TRBJ2-3	-	CASSQVAAGTDTQYF	TGCGCCAGCAGCCAAGTTGCTGCAGGCACAGATACGCAGTATTTT
-	TRBV6-4	TRBJ1-1	-	CASSDGRQMNTEAFF	TGTGCCAGCAGTGACGGGCGGCAGATGAACACTGAAGCTTTCTTT
-	TRBV27	TRBJ2-3	once	CASSFLSPTGPADTQYF	TGTGCCAGCAGTTTTTTGTCCCCCACAGGGCCGGCAGATACGCAGTATTTT
TRBD1	TRBV19	TRBJ2-7	-	CASSPRQGGPYEQYF	TGTGCCAGTAGTCCAAGACAGGGTGGGCCCTACGAGCAGTACTTC
-	TRBV5-6	TRBJ1-4	-	CASSAGVGTNEKLFF	TGTGCCAGCAGTGCAGGGGTCGGAACTAATGAAAAACTGTTTTTT
-	TRBV7-9	TRBJ2-7	-	CASSWKGTYEQYF	TGTGCCAGCAGCTGGAAGGGGACGTACGAGCAGTACTTC
-	TRBV28	TRBJ2-3	-	CASNPSGTDTQYF	TGTGCCAGCAACCCTAGCGGCACAGATACGCAGTATTTT
TRBD2	TRBV19	TRBJ2-1	-	CASSLAGGIYNEQFF	TGTGCCAGTAGCCTAGCGGGAGGGATTTACAATGAGCAGTTCTTC
-	TRBV7-9	TRBJ2-7	-	CASSSTGYEQYF	TGTGCCAGCAGCTCGACAGGTTACGAGCAGTACTTC
-	TRBV7-9	TRBJ2-2	-	CASSSPSPRELFF	TGTGCCAGCAGCTCCCCATCGCCCCGGGAGCTGTTTTTT
TRBD1	TRBV7-2	TRBJ1-2	-	CASSPTGGYGYTF	TGTGCCAGCAGCCCGACAGGGGGCTATGGCTACACCTTC
-	TRBV7-2	TRBJ1-6	once	CASSLTVRDNSPLHF	TGTGCCAGCAGCTTAACGGTCCGGGATAATTCACCCCTCCACTTT
-	TRBV4-3	TRBJ2-6	-	CASSQDLGSGANVLTF	TGCGCCAGCAGCCAAGATTTGGGGTCTGGGGCCAACGTCCTGACTTTC
-	TRBV10-3	TRBJ2-3	-	CAISVGTDASTDTQYF	TGTGCCATCAGTGTGGGAACAGACGCTAGCACAGATACGCAGTATTTT
-	TRBV7-9	TRBJ1-4	-	CASSLVLDANEKLFF	TGTGCCAGCAGCTTAGTTTTGGATGCTAATGAAAAACTGTTTTTT
-	TRBV2	TRBJ1-4	-	CASRDPAGLDEKLFF	TGTGCCAGCAGGGACCCCGCAGGACTGGATGAAAAACTGTTTTTT
-	TRBV10-3	TRBJ1-2	once	CAISDIGGGVPYGYTF	TGTGCCATCAGTGATATTGGGGGAGGTGTCCCATATGGCTACACCTTC
-	TRBV7-9	TRBJ1-1	-	CASSAEGTEAFF	TGTGCCAGCAGCGCAGAAGGCACTGAAGCTTTCTTT
-	TRBV28	TRBJ2-3	-	CASSSSGSTDTQYF	TGTGCCAGCAGTTCCAGCGGTAGCACAGATACGCAGTATTTT
-	TRBV27	TRBJ2-1	-	CASSLGPATSYNEQFF	TGTGCCAGCAGTTTAGGACCAGCGACTTCCTACAATGAGCAGTTCTTC
-	TRBV5-6	TRBJ1-1	-	CASSPRQDSNTEAFF	TGTGCCAGCAGCCCCCGACAGGATTCAAACACTGAAGCTTTCTTT
TRBD2	TRBV6-4	TRBJ2-7	-	CASRPRTSVRSSTYEQYF	TGTGCCAGCAGACCCCGGACTAGCGTCAGGTCGTCAACCTACGAGCAGTACTTC
-	TRBV6-5	TRBJ2-1	-	CASSLRPYNEQFF	TGTGCCAGCAGTCTTAGACCCTACAATGAGCAGTTCTTC
-	TRBV7-9	TRBJ2-7	-	CASSWASEEGGYEQYF	TGTGCCAGCAGCTGGGCTAGTGAGGAGGGAGGCTACGAGCAGTACTTC
-	TRBV7-9	TRBJ1-2	-	CASSLVLDDYGYTF	TGTGCCAGCAGCTTAGTCCTCGACGATTATGGCTACACCTTC
-	TRBV7-9	TRBJ2-1	-	CASRALRNLADEQFF	TGTGCCAGCAGGGCCCTCAGGAACCTAGCCGATGAGCAGTTCTTC
-	TRBV1	TRBJ2-7	-	CTSSQVGWRTSGSISREQYF	TGCACCAGCAGCCAAGTCGGGTGGAGGACTAGCGGGAGTATTTCCCGCGAGCAGTACTTC
TRBD2	TRBV10-3	TRBJ2-1	-	CAISEFQAGGPDNEQFF	TGTGCCATCAGTGAGTTTCAAGCGGGAGGGCCAGACAATGAGCAGTTCTTC
-	TRBV5-6	TRBJ2-5	-	CASSSGSGFGTQYF	TGTGCCAGCAGCTCCGGTAGTGGATTTGGGACCCAGTACTTC
-	TRBV7-2	TRBJ2-3	-	CASSPRGRDTQYF	TGTGCCAGCAGCCCGCGGGGGCGAGATACGCAGTATTTT
-	TRBV6-5	TRBJ2-3	once	CASSLAESDTQYF	TGTGCCAGCAGCCTAGCAGAGTCAGATACGCAGTATTTT
TRBD1	TRBV4-1	TRBJ1-6	-	CASSQEGQGYSPLHF	TGCGCCAGCAGCCAGGAGGGACAGGGGTATTCACCCCTCCACTTT
-	TRBV6-1	TRBJ2-7	-	CASSEYGDTNYEQYF	TGTGCCAGCAGTGAGTATGGGGACACCAATTACGAGCAGTACTTC
TRBD1	TRBV19	TRBJ1-1	-	CASSPQGVMNTEAFF	TGTGCCAGTAGTCCCCAGGGGGTCATGAACACTGAAGCTTTCTTT